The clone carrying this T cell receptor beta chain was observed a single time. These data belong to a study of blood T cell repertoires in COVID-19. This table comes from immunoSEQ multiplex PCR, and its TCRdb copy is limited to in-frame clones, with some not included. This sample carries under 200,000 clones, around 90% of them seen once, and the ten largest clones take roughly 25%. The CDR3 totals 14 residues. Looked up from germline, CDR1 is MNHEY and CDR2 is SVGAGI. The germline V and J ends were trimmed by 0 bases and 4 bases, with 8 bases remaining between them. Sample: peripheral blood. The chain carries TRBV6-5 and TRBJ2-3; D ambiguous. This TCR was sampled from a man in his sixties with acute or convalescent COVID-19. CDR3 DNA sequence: TGTGCCAGCAGTTACTCTGCGGAGTCAGATACGCAGTATTTT. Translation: CASSYSAESDTQYF.